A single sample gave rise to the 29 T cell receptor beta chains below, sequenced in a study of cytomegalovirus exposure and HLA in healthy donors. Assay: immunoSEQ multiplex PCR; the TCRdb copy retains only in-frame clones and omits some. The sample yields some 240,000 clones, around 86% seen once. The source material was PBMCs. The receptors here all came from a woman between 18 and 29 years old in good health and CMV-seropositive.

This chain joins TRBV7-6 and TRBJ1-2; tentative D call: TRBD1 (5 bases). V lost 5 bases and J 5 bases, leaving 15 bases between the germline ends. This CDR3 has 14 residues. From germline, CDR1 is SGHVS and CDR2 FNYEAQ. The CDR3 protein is CASSPRTPFYGYTF. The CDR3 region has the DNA TGTGCCAGCAGCCCACGGACACCTTTTTATGGCTACACCTTC. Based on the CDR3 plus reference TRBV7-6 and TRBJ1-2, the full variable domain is GAGVSQSPRYKVTKRGQDVALRCDPISGHVSLYWYRQALGQGPEFLTYFNYEAQQDKSGLPNDRFSAERPEGSISTLTIQRTEQRDSAMYRCASSPRTPFYGYTFGSGTRLTVV.

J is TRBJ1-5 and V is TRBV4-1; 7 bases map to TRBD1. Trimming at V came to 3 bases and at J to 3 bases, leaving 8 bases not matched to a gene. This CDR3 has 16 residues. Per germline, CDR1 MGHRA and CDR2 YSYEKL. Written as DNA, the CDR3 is TGCGCCAGCAGCCAGGGGGACAGTACCTACAATCAGCCCCAGCATTTT. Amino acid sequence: CASSQGDSTYNQPQHF.

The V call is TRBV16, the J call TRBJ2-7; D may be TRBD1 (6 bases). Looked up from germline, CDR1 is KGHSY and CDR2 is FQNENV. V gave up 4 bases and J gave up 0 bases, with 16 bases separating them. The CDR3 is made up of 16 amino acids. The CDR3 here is CASSPPLGASSYEQYF. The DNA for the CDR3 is TGTGCCAGCAGCCCCCCGCTGGGGGCCAGCTCCTACGAGCAGTACTTC.

The CDR3 protein is CASSFTSFPRDTWEETQYF. In DNA, the CDR3 is TGTGCCAGCAGCTTTACCTCTTTTCCTAGGGACACCTGGGAGGAGACCCAGTACTTC. The chain is built from TRBV7-2 and TRBJ2-5; D might be TRBD1 (6 bases). The germline V gene encodes CDR1 SGHTA and CDR2 FQGNSA. The CDR3 covers 19 residues. Trimming took off 3 bases at V and 5 bases at J, with 28 bases between the two ends.

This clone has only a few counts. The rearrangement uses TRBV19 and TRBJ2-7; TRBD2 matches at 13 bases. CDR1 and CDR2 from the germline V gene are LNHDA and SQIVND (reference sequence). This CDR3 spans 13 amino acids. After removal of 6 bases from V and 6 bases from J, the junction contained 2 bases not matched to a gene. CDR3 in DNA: TGTGCCAGTAGGACTAGCGGGGGGCGCGAGCAGTACTTC. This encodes CASRTSGGREQYF.

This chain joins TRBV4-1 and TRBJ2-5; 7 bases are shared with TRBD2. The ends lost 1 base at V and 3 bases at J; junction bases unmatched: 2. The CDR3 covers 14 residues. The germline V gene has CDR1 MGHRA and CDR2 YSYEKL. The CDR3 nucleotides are TGCGCCAGCAGCCAAGTGGGGGGGGAAGAGACCCAGTACTTC. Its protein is CASSQVGGEETQYF.

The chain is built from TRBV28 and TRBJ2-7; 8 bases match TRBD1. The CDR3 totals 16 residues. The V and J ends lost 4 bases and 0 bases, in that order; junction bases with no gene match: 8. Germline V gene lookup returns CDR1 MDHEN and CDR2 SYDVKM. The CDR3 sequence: CASSSTTGTGSYEQYF. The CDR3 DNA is TGTGCCAGCAGTTCGACGACCGGGACAGGCTCCTACGAGCAGTACTTC. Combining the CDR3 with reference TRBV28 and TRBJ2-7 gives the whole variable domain DVKVTQSSRYLVKRTGEKVFLECVQDMDHENMFWYRQDPGLGLRLIYFSYDVKMKEKGDIPEGYSVSREKKERFSLILESASTNQTSMYLCASSSTTGTGSYEQYFGPGTRLTVT.

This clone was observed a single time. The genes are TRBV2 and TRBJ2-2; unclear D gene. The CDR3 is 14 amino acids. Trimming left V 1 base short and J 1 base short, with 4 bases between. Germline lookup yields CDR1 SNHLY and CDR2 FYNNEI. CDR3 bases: TGTGCCAGCAGTGAAGTACAGAACACCGGGGAGCTGTTTTTT. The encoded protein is CASSEVQNTGELFF.

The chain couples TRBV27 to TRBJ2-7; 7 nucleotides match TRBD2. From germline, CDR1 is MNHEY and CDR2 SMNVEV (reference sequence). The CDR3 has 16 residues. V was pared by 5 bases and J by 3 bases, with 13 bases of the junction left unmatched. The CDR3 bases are TGTGCCAGCAGTAGTTGGGGACGGGAGGAGATCTACGAGCAGTACTTC. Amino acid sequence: CASSSWGREEIYEQYF.

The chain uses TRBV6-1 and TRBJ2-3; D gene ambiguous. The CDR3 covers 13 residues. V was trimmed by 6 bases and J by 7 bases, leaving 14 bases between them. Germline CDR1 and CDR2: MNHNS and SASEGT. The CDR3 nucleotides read TGTGCCAGCAGGGAATCCCAGATCTATACGCAGTATTTT. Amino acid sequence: CASRESQIYTQYF.

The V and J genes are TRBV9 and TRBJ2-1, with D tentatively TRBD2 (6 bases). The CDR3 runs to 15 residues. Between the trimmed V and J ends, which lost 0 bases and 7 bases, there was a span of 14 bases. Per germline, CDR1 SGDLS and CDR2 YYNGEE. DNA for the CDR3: TGTGCCAGCAGCGTAGGTTGGGGGGTAGGAAATGAGCAGTTCTTC. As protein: CASSVGWGVGNEQFF.

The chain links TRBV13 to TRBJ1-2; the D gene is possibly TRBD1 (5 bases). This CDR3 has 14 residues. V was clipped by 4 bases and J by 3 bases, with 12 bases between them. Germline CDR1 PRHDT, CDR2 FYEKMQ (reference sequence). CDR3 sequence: CASSSGGVDYGYTF. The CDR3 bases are TGTGCCAGCAGCTCCGGAGGGGTTGACTATGGCTACACCTTC.

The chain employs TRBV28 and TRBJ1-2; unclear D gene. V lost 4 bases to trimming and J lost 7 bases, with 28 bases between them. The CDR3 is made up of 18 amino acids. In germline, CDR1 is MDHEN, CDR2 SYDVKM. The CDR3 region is CASSSTLQKTVHVGGYTF. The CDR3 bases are TGTGCCAGCAGTTCTACCTTACAAAAGACTGTTCACGTCGGTGGCTACACCTTC.

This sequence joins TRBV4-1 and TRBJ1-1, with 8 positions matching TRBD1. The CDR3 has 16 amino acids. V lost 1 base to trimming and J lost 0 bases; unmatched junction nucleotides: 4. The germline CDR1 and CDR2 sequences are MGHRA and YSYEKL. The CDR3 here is CASSQGTGMMNTEAFF. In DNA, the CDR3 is TGCGCCAGCAGCCAAGGGACAGGGATGATGAACACTGAAGCTTTCTTT.

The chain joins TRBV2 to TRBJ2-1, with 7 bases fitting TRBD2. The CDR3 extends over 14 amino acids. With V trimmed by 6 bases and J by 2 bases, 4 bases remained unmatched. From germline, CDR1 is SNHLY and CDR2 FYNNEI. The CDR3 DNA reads TGTGCCAGCAGGTCCGGGACTACCTACAATGAGCAGTTCTTC. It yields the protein CASRSGTTYNEQFF.

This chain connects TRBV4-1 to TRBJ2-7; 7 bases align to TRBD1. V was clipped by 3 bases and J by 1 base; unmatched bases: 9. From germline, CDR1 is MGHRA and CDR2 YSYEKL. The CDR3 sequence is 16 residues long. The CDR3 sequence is CASSHEDRPTSYEQYF. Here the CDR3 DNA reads TGCGCCAGCAGCCACGAGGACAGGCCTACTTCCTACGAGCAGTACTTC.

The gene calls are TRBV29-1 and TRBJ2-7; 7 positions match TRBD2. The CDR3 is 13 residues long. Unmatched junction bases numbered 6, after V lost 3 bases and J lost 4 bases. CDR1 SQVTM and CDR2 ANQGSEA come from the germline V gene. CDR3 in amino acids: CSVEAGVGYEQYF. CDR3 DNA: TGCAGCGTTGAGGCGGGAGTCGGTTACGAGCAGTACTTC.

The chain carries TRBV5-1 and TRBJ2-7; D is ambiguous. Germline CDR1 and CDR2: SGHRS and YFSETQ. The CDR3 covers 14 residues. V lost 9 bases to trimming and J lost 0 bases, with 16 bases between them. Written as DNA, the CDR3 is TGCGCCACCCGATCCCTCACGAGCTCCTACGAGCAGTACTTC. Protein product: CATRSLTSSYEQYF.

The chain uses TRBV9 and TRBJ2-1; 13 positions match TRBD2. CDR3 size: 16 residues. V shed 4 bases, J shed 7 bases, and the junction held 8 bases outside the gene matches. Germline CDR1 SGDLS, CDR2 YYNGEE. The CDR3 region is CASSPGTSGIKNEQFF. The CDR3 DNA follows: TGTGCCAGCAGCCCTGGGACTAGCGGGATTAAGAATGAGCAGTTCTTC.

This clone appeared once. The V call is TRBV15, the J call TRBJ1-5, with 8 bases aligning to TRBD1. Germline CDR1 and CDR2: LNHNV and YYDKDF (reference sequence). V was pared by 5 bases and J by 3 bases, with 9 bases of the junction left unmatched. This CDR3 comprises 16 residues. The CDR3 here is CATSASRDRFNQPQHF. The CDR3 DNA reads TGTGCCACCAGCGCGTCCCGGGACAGGTTCAATCAGCCCCAGCATTTT.

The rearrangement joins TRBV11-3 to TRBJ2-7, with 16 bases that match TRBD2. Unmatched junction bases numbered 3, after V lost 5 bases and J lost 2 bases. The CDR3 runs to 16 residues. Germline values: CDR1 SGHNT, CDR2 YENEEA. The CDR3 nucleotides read TGTGCCAGCAGCGCGGGACTAGCGGGAGGGGCCTACGAGCAGTACTTC. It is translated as CASSAGLAGGAYEQYF.

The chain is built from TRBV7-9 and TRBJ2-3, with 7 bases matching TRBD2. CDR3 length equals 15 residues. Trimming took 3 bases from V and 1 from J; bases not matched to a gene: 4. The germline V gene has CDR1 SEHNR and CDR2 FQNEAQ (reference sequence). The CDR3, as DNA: TGTGCCAGCAGCTTGGGAGGGCGGGGCACAGATACGCAGTATTTT. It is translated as CASSLGGRGTDTQYF.

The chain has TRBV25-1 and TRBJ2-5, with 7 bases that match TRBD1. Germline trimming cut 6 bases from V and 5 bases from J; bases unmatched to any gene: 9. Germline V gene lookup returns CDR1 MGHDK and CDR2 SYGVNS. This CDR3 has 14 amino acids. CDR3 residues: CASRRTGPRETQYF. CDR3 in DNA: TGTGCCAGCAGGAGGACAGGCCCCAGGGAGACCCAGTACTTC.

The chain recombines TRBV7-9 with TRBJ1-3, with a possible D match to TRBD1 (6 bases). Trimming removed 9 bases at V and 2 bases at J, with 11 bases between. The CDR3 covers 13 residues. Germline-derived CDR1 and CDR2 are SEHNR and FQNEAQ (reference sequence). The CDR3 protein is CASRGTPGNTIYF. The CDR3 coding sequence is TGTGCCAGTAGGGGGACGCCTGGAAACACCATATATTTT. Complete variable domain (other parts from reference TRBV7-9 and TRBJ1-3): DTGVSQNPRHKITKRGQNVTFRCDPISEHNRLYWYRQTLGQGPEFLTYFQNEAQLEKSRLLSDRFSAERPKGSFSTLEIQRTEQGDSAMYLCASRGTPGNTIYFGEGSWLTVV.

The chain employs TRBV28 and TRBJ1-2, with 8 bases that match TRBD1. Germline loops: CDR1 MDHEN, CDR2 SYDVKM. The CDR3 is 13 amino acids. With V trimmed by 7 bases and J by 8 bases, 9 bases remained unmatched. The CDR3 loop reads CASKQGGGRGYTF. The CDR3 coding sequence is TGTGCCAGCAAACAGGGGGGTGGCAGGGGCTACACCTTC.

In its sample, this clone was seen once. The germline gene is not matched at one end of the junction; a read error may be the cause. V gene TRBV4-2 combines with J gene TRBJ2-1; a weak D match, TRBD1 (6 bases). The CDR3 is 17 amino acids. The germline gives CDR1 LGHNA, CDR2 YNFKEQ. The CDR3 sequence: CASSQETGEVLYHEQFF. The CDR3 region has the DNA TGTGCCAGCAGCCAGGAGACAGGCGAAGTCCTCTACCATGAGCAGTTCTTC.

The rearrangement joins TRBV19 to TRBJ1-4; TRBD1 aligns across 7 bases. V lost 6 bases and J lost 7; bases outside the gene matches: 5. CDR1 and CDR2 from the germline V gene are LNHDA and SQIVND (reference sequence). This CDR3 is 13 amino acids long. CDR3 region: CASSTGVPEKLFF. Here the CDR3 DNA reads TGTGCCAGTAGCACAGGGGTGCCTGAAAAACTGTTTTTT.

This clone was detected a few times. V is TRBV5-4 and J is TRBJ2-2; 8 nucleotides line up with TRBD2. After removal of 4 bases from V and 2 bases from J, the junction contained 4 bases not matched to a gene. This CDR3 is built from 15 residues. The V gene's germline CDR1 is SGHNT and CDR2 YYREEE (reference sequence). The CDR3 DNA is TGTGCCAGCAGCCTCGGGACTAGAAACACCGGGGAGCTGTTTTTT. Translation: CASSLGTRNTGELFF.

The CDR3 reads CASTRGQGTTNEKLFF. In nucleotides, the CDR3 is TGTGCCAGTACCAGGGGTCAGGGGACAACTAATGAAAAACTGTTTTTT. The chain recombines TRBV19 with TRBJ1-4; perhaps TRBD1 as D (6 bases). The V end lost 7 bases, the J end lost 0 bases, and 15 bases lay between the germline ends. This CDR3 contains 16 residues. Germline CDR1 and CDR2: LNHDA and SQIVND (reference sequence).